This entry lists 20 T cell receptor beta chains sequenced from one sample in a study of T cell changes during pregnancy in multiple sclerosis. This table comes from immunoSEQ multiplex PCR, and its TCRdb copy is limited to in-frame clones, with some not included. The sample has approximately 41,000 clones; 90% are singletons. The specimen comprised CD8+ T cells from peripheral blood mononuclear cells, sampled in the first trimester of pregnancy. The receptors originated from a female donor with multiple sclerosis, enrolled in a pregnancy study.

The CDR3 nucleotides are TGTGCCAGCAGCGTAGGTTTAATGGGACAGGGGTGGATGAACACTGAAGCTTTCTTT. It yields the protein CASSVGLMGQGWMNTEAFF. The chain links TRBV9 to TRBJ1-1; 10 nucleotides agree with TRBD1. The CDR3 runs 19 residues. Losses at the gene ends were 0 bases for V and 0 bases for J; bases not matched to a gene: 11. Germline assignment: CDR1 SGDLS and CDR2 YYNGEE.

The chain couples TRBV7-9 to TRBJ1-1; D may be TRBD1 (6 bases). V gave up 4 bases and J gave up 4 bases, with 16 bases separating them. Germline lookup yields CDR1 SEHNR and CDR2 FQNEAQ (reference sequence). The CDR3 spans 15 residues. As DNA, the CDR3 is TGTGCCAGCAGCTCTCTCACAGGGTTTACCACTGAAGCTTTCTTT. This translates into CASSSLTGFTTEAFF.

The CDR3 coding sequence is TGTGCCAGCAGTTACTCGTCGACAGGGTCTAACTATGGCTACACCTTC. Its protein product is CASSYSSTGSNYGYTF. This sequence joins TRBV6-5 and TRBJ1-2, with TRBD1 matching over 7 bases. Germline-derived CDR1 and CDR2 are MNHEY and SVGAGI. The V segment lost 0 bases and the J segment 0 bases; nucleotides outside the gene matches: 4. The CDR3 totals 16 residues.

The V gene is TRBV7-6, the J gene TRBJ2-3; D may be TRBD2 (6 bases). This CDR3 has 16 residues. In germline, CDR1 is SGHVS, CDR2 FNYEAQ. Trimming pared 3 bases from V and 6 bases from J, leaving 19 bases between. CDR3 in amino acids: CASSFFGSAGLDTQYF. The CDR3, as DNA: TGTGCCAGCAGCTTCTTTGGGTCCGCGGGGTTGGATACGCAGTATTTT.

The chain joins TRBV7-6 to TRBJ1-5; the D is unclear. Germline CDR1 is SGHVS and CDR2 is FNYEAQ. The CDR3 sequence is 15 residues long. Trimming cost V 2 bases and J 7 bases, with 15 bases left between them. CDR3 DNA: TGTGCCAGCAGCTTAAATGAAGCGGGTAGCCAGCCCCAGCATTTT. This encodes CASSLNEAGSQPQHF.

For the CDR3, the DNA is TGTGCCAGTAGGATACTAGCGGGCTCGGGAGATACGCAGTATTTT. It translates to CASRILAGSGDTQYF. The V and J genes are TRBV19 and TRBJ2-3; 9 bases fit TRBD2. Germline CDR1 and CDR2: LNHDA and SQIVND (reference sequence). The CDR3 totals 15 residues. Unmatched junction bases numbered 9, after V lost 6 bases and J lost 5 bases.

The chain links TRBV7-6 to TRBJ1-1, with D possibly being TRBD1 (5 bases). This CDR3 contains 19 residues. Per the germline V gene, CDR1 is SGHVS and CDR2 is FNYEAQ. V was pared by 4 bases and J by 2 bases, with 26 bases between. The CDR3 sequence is CASSSLGRNTLWGNTEAFF. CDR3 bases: TGTGCCAGCAGCTCACTTGGTCGGAACACACTCTGGGGCAACACTGAAGCTTTCTTT.

In DNA form, the CDR3 reads TGTGCCAGCGGACCCGGGACAGGGTACGAGCAGTACTTC. Protein: CASGPGTGYEQYF. The chain has TRBV27 and TRBJ2-7, with 9 bases fitting TRBD1. V was pared by 8 bases and J by 4 bases, with 6 bases of the junction left unmatched. The CDR3 sequence is 13 residues long. The germline CDR1 and CDR2 sequences are MNHEY and SMNVEV (reference sequence).

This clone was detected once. The CDR3 is CASSLDTGQSNQPQHF. In nucleotides, the CDR3 is TGTGCCAGCAGCTTAGATACGGGACAGTCAAATCAGCCCCAGCATTTT. The chain recombines TRBV7-9 with TRBJ1-5; 7 positions match TRBD1. The ends lost 1 base at V and 4 bases at J; junction bases unmatched: 7. Looked up from germline, CDR1 is SEHNR and CDR2 is FQNEAQ (reference sequence). The CDR3 extends over 16 amino acids.

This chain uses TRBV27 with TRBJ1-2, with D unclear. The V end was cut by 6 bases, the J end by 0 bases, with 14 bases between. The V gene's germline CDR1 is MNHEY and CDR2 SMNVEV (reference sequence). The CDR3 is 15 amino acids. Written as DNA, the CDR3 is TGTGCCAGCAGCCCGAAGCCCCCGGCTAACTATGGCTACACCTTC. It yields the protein CASSPKPPANYGYTF.

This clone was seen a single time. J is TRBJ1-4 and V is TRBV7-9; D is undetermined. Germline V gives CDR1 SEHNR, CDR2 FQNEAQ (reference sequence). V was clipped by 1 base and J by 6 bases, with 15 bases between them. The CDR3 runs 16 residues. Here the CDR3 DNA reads TGTGCCAGCAGCTTAGTTATGGCACCTGATTATGAAAAACTGTTTTTT. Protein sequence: CASSLVMAPDYEKLFF.

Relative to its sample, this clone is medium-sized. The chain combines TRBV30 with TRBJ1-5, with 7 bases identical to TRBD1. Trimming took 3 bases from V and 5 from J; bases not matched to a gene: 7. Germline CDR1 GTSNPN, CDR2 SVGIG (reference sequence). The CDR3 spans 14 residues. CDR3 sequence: CAWSGDREYQPQHF. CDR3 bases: TGTGCCTGGAGCGGGGACAGAGAGTATCAGCCCCAGCATTTT. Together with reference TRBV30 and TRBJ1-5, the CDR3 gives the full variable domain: SQTIHQWPATLVQPVGSPLSLECTVEGTSNPNLYWYRQAAGRGLQLLFYSVGIGQISSEVPQNLSASRPQDRQFILSSKKLLLSDSGFYLCAWSGDREYQPQHFGDGTRLSIL.

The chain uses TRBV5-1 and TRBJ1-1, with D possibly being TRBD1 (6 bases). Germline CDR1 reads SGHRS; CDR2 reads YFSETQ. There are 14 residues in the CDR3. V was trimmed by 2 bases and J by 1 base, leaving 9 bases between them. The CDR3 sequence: CASSFGQKNTEAFF. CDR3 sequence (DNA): TGCGCCAGCAGCTTCGGACAGAAGAACACTGAAGCTTTCTTT.

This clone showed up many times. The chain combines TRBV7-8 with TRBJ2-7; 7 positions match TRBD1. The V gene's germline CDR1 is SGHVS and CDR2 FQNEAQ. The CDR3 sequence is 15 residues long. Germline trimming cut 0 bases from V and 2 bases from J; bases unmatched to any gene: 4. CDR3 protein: CASSLAVDRTYEQYF. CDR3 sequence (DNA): TGTGCCAGCAGCTTAGCAGTGGACAGGACCTACGAGCAGTACTTC.

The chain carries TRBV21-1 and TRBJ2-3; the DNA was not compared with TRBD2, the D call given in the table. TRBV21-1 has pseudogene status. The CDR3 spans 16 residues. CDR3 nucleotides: TGTGCCAGCAGAAGCATTCTAGCTACAGTCCAAGATACGCAGTATTTT. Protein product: CASRSILATVQDTQYF.

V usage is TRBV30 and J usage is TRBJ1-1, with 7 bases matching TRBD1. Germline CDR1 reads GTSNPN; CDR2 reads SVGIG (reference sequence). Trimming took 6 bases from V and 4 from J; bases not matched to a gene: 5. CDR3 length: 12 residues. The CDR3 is CACDRVSTEAFF. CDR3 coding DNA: TGTGCCTGTGACAGGGTAAGCACTGAAGCTTTCTTT.

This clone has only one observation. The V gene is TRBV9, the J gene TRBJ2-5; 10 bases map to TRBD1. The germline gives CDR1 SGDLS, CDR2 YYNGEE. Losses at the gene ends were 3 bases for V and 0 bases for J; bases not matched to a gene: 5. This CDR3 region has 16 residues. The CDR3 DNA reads TGTGCCAGCAGCGGTTGGGGACAGGGGTACCAAGAGACCCAGTACTTC. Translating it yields CASSGWGQGYQETQYF. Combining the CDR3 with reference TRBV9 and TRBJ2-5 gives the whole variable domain DSGVTQTPKHLITATGQRVTLRCSPRSGDLSVYWYQQSLDQGLQFLIQYYNGEERAKGNILERFSAQQFPDLHSELNLSSLELGDSALYFCASSGWGQGYQETQYFGPGTRLLVL.

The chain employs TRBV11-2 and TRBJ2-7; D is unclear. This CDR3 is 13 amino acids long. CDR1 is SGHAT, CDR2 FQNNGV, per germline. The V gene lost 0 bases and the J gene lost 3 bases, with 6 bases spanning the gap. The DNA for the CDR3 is TGTGCCAGCAGCTTAGATTCCTACTACGAGCAGTACTTC. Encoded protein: CASSLDSYYEQYF.

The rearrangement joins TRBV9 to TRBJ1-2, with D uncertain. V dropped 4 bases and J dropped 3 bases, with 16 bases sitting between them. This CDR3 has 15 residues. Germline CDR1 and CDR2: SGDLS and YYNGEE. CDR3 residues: CASSPEEGSDYGYTF. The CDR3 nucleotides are TGTGCCAGCAGCCCAGAAGAGGGATCGGACTATGGCTACACCTTC. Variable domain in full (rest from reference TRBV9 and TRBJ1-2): DSGVTQTPKHLITATGQRVTLRCSPRSGDLSVYWYQQSLDQGLQFLIQYYNGEERAKGNILERFSAQQFPDLHSELNLSSLELGDSALYFCASSPEEGSDYGYTFGSGTRLTVV.

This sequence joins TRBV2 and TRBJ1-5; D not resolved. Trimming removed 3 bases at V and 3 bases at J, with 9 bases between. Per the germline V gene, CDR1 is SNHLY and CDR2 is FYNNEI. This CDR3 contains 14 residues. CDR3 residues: CASSEEAINQPQHF. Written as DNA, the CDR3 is TGTGCCAGCAGTGAGGAAGCGATCAATCAGCCCCAGCATTTT.